Sequencing of this TCR beta chain was carried out in a study of T-cell memory formation after mild COVID-19. Using its own MiXCR run on the 5' RACE reads, TCRdb lists one record per CDR3 protein. The sample carries around 370,000 distinct CDR3 sequences, 20% to 25% recorded once. This clonotype showed up many times. Germline CDR1 and CDR2: DFQATT and SNEGSKA (reference sequence). This CDR3 has 14 residues. V trimming: 6 bases; J trimming: 6 bases; junction bases outside the gene matches: 9. The V gene is TRBV20-1, the J gene TRBJ2-2, with 8 positions matching TRBD1. The receptor comes from an adult woman who had mild COVID-19 (a few samples of this study predate the infection). Cell type and time point are not known. The material sequenced was PBMCs or a T cell subset sorted from them (not recorded which). The CDR3 reads CSAASGGASGELFF. In nucleotides, the CDR3 is TGCAGTGCAGCATCAGGGGGCGCATCCGGGGAGCTGTTTTTT.